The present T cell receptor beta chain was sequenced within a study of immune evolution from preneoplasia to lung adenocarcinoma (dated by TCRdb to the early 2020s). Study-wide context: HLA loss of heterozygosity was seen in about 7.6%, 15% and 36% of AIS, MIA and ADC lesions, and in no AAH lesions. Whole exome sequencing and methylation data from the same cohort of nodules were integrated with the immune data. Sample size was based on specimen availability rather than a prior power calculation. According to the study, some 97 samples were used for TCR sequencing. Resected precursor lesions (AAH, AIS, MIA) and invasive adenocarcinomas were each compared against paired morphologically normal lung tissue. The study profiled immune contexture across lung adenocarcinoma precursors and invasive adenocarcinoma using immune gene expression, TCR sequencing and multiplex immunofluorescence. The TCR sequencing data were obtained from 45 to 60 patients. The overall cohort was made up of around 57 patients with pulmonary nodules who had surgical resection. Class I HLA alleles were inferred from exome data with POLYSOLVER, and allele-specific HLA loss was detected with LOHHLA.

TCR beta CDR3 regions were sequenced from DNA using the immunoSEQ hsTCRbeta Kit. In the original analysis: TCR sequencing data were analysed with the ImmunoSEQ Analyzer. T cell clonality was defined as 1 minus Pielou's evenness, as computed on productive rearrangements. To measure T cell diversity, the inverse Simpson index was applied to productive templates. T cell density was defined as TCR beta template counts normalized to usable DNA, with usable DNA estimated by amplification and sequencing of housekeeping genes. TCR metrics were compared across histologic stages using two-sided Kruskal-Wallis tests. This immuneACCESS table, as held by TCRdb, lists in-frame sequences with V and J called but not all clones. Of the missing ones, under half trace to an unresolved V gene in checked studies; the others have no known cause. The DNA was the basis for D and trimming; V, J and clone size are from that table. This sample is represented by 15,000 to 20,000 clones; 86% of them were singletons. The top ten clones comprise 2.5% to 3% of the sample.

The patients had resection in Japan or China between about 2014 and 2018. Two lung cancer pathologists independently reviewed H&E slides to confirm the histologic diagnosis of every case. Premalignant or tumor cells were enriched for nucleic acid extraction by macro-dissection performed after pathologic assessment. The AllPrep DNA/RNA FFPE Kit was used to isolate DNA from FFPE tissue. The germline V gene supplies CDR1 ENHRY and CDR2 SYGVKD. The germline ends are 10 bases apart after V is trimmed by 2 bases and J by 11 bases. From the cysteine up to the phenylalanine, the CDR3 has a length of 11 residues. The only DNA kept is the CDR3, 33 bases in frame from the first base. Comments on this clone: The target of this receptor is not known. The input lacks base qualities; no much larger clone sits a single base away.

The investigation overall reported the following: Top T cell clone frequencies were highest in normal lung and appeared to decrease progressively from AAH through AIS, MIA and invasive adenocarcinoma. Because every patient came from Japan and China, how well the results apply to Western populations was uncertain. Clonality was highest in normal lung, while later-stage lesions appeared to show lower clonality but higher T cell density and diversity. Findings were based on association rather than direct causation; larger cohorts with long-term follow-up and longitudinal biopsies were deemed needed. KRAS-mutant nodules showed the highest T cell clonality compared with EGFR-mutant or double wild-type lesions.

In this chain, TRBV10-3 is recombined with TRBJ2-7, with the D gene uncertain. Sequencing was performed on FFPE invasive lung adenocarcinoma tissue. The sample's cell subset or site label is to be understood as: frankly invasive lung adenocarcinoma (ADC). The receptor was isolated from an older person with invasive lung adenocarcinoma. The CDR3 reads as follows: CAISEKDIKYF. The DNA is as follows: TGTGCCATCAGTGAGAAGGATATTAAGTACTTC.